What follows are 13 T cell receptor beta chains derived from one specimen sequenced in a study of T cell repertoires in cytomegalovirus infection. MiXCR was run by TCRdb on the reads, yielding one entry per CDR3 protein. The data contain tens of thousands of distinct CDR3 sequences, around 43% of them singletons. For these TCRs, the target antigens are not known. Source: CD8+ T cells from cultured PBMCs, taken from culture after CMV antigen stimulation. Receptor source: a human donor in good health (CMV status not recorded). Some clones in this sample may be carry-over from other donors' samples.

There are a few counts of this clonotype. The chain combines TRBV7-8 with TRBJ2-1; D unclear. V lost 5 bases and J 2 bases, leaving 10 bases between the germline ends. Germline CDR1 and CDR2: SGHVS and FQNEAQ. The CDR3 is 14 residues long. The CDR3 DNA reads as TGTGCCAGCAGCCCCGGTGAGACCTACAATGAGCAGTTCTTC. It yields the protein CASSPGETYNEQFF.

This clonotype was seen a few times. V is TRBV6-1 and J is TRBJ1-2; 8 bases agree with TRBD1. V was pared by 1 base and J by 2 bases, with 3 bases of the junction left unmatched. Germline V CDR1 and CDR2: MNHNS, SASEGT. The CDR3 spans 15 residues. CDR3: CASSEEAGGNYGYTF. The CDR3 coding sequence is TGTGCCAGCAGTGAAGAGGCAGGGGGCAACTATGGCTACACCTTC.

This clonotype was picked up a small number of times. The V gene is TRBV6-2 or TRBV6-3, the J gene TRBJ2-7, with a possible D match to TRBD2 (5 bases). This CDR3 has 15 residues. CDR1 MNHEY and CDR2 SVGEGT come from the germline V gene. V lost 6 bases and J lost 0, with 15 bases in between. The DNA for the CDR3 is TGTGCCAGCAGAAAGGCGCGGGCCAACTCCTACGAGCAGTACTTC. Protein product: CASRKARANSYEQYF.

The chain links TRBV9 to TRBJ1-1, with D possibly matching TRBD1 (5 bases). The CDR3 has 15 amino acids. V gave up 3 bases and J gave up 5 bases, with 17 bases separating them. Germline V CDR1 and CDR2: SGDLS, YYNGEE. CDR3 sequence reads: CASSASGGVGTEAFF. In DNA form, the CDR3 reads TGTGCCAGCAGCGCCTCGGGGGGGGTCGGTACTGAAGCTTTCTTT.

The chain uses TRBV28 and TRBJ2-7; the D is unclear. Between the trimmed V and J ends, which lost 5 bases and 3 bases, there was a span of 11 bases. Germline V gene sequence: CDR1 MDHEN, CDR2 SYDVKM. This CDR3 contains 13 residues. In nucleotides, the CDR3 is TGTGCCAGCAGTATCGGGCAAAACTACGAGCAGTACTTC. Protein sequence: CASSIGQNYEQYF. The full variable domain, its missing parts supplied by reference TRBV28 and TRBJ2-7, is DVKVTQSSRYLVKRTGEKVFLECVQDMDHENMFWYRQDPGLGLRLIYFSYDVKMKEKGDIPEGYSVSREKKERFSLILESASTNQTSMYLCASSIGQNYEQYFGPGTRLTVT.

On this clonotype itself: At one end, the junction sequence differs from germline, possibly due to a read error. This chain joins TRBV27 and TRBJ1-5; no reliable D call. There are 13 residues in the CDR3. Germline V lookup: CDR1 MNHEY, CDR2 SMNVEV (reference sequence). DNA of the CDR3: TGTGCCTGCAGTTTATCGAGCAATCAGCCCCAGCATTTT. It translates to CACSLSSNQPQHF.

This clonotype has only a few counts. The chain's CDR3 is CASKEGWTSAGTDTQYF. CDR3 DNA sequence: TGCGCCAGCAAAGAGGGCTGGACTAGCGCAGGCACAGATACGCAGTATTTT. The rearrangement links TRBV5-1 to TRBJ2-3, with 9 bases that match TRBD2. V lost 6 bases and J lost 1; bases outside the gene matches: 12. This CDR3 has 17 amino acids. Germline V gene sequence: CDR1 SGHRS, CDR2 YFSETQ.

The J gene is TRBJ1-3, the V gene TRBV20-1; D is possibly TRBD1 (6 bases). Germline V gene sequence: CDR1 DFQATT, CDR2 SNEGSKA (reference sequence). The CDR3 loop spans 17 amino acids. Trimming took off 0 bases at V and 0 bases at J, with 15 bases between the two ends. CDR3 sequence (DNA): TGCAGTGCTAGAGATCAGAGGGACATCTTCTCTGGAAACACCATATATTTT. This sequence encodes CSARDQRDIFSGNTIYF.

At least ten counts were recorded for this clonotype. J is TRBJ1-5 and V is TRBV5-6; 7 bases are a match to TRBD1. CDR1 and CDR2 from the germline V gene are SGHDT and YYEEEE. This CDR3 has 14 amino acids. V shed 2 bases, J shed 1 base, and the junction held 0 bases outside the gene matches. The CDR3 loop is CASSLQGSNQPQHF. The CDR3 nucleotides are TGTGCCAGCAGCTTACAGGGGAGCAATCAGCCCCAGCATTTT.

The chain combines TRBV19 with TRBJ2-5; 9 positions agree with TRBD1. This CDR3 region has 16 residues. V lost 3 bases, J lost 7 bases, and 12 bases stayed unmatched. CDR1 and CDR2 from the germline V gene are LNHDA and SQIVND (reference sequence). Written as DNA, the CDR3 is TGTGCCAGTAGTATTCTTGGCACAGGGGGCATGGTGACCCAGTACTTC. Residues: CASSILGTGGMVTQYF. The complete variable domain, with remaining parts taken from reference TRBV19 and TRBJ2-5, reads DGGITQSPKYLFRKEGQNVTLSCEQNLNHDAMYWYRQDPGQGLRLIYYSQIVNDFQKGDIAEGYSVSREKKESFPLTVTSAQKNPTAFYLCASSILGTGGMVTQYFGPGTRLLVL.

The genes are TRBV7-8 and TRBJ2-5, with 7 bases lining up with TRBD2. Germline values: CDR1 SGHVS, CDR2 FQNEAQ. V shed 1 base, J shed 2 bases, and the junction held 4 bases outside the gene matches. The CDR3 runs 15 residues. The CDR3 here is CASSLGGGPQETQYF. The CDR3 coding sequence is TGTGCCAGCAGCTTAGGGGGGGGTCCGCAAGAGACCCAGTACTTC.

CDR3 sequence (DNA): TGTGCCAGCAGCTTTGGACTAGCGGGAGGGTACGAGCAGTACTTC. Translation gives CASSFGLAGGYEQYF. The gene calls are TRBV11-2 and TRBJ2-7; TRBD2 agrees at 15 bases. V was pared by 3 bases and J by 4 bases, with 1 base of the junction left unmatched. The germline gives CDR1 SGHAT, CDR2 FQNNGV. There are 15 residues in the CDR3.

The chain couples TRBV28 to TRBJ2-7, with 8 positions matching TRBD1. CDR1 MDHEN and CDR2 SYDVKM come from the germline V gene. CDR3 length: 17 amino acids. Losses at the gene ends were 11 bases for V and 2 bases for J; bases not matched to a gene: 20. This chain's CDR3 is CAVSSRNDRGYTYEQYF. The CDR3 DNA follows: TGTGCCGTCAGCAGTCGGAACGACAGGGGCTACACCTACGAGCAGTACTTC.